These T cell receptor beta chains were read from a single sample in a study of T cell responses to AZD1222 COVID-19 vaccine. Measured with immunoSEQ multiplex PCR; TCRdb has only the in-frame clones, and not every one. Among 90,000 to 150,000 clones listed, under 95% were seen once. The sample consisted of peripheral blood, taken on day 0 of AZD1222 vaccination. All receptors come from an adult in good health. Both conserved end residues are part of each CDR3. Each record gives: J gene, clone size, D gene, CDR3 length, V gene, CDR3 DNA, CDR3 protein. D genes are given only for firm matches. Not every row has a clone size; where given, it reads once, few, many or a size class.

TRBJ2-7 . . 11 TRBV25-1 TGTGCCAGCAGGTGGGGTCGCGAGCAGTACTTC CASRWGREQYF
TRBJ2-6 . . 15 TRBV28 TGTGCCAGCAGCCCCTCTGAATCTGGGGCCAACGTCCTGACTTTC CASSPSESGANVLTF
TRBJ2-1 . . 16 TRBV7-9 TGTGCCAGCAGTGTCACCTCACTAGGTGCTAGCAATGAGCAGTTCTTC CASSVTSLGASNEQFF
TRBJ2-7 . TRBD2 16 TRBV29-1 TGCAGCGTTGAAGGGGAGGGCGGAACTCTCTCCTACGAGCAGTACTTC CSVEGEGGTLSYEQYF
TRBJ1-6 . . 13 TRBV7-9 TGTGCCAGCAGCTTCAAGGATAATTCACCCCTCCACTTT CASSFKDNSPLHF
TRBJ1-6 . . 14 TRBV19 TGTGCCAGTAGTATCCCAGGGTTTAGTTCACCCCTCCACTTT CASSIPGFSSPLHF
TRBJ1-6 . . 14 TRBV13 TGTGCCAGCAGCTTCCGGGACACCCTTTCACCCCTCCACTTT CASSFRDTLSPLHF
TRBJ2-3 . . 15 TRBV13 TGTGCCAGCAGCTTAGATATGGGCAGCACAGATACGCAGTATTTT CASSLDMGSTDTQYF
TRBJ2-1 . . 14 TRBV2 TGTGCCAGCAGTGCGGGCAGGGACTACAATGAGCAGTTCTTC CASSAGRDYNEQFF
TRBJ2-1 . . 16 TRBV18 TGTGCCAGCTCACCGGCCGAGAGGAGCTCCTACAATGAGCAGTTCTTC CASSPAERSSYNEQFF
TRBJ1-5 . . 15 TRBV19 TGTGCCAGTAGCCCCCTTTTGGCGGGCAATCAGCCCCAGCATTTT CASSPLLAGNQPQHF
TRBJ1-2 . . 12 TRBV12-3/TRBV12-4 TGTGCCAGCAGAAACACGGGCTATGGCTACACCTTC CASRNTGYGYTF
TRBJ1-5 . . 13 TRBV6-5 TGTGCCAGCAGTTCCGTTAGCAATCAGCCCCAGCATTTT CASSSVSNQPQHF
TRBJ1-6 . TRBD1 14 TRBV30 TGTGCCTGGAGGATAACAGGGGGCAATTCACCCCTCCACTTT CAWRITGGNSPLHF
TRBJ2-3 . TRBD1 14 TRBV30 TGTGCCTGGACCACAGGGGGCGTCGTAGATACGCAGTATTTT CAWTTGGVVDTQYF
TRBJ2-2 . . 14 TRBV30 TGTGCCCAATTACAGGCGATGAACACCGGGGAGCTGTTTTTT CAQLQAMNTGELFF
TRBJ2-1 . . 13 TRBV5-6 TGTGCCAGCAGCATCGCTTCGGGACCTGAGCAGTTCTTC CASSIASGPEQFF
TRBJ1-2 . . 12 TRBV5-5 TGTGCCAGCAGCACCGTTGGCTATGGCTACACCTTC CASSTVGYGYTF
TRBJ1-1 . TRBD1 16 TRBV30 TGTGCCTGGACGCCCCTGAATGCAGGGGGCGCGACTGAAGCTTTCTTT CAWTPLNAGGATEAFF
TRBJ2-1 . TRBD2 14 TRBV5-1 TGCGCCAGCAGCGCTAGCGGGAGAGTTGGTGAGCAGTTCTTC CASSASGRVGEQFF
TRBJ1-4 . TRBD1 16 TRBV3-1/TRBV3-2 TGTGCCAGCAGCCGCGACAGGGTCCCCGGGGGTGAAAAACTGTTTTTT CASSRDRVPGGEKLFF
TRBJ1-3 . . 14 TRBV6-5 TGTGCCAGCAGTTATAAGGGTCTCGGAAACACCATATATTTT CASSYKGLGNTIYF
TRBJ1-6 . TRBD1 16 TRBV7-8 TGTGCCAGCAGCTTAGACAGGGGGGCATATAATTCACCCCTCCACTTT CASSLDRGAYNSPLHF
TRBJ2-1 once TRBD2 15 TRBV7-9 TGTGCCAGTCTCCTCGGGACTAGCGGGATGAATGAGCAGTTCTTC CASLLGTSGMNEQFF
TRBJ1-2 . TRBD1 14 TRBV5-6 TGTGCCAGCAGCTTGGGACAGGGGAACCCTGGCTACACCTTC CASSLGQGNPGYTF
TRBJ1-6 . . 17 TRBV7-3 TGTGCCAGCAGCTTGCGGACGGGAAGCTCCTATAATTCACCCCTCCACTTT CASSLRTGSSYNSPLHF
TRBJ1-2 . . 12 TRBV12-3/TRBV12-4 TGTGCCAGCAGCAGGGCTATTGCTGGCTACACCTTC CASSRAIAGYTF
TRBJ1-1 . . 19 TRBV2 TGTGCCAGCAGTGAAAGTTTTAATCAGGGACTTTGGGGGAACACTGAAGCTTTCTTT CASSESFNQGLWGNTEAFF
TRBJ2-7 . . 12 TRBV18 TGTGCCAGCTCACCCGTCTCCTACGAGCAGTACTTC CASSPVSYEQYF
TRBJ2-1 few TRBD1 15 TRBV7-9 TGTGCCAGCCGATCTCCGGGACAGGCTGACAATGAGCAGTTCTTC CASRSPGQADNEQFF
TRBJ1-5 . TRBD1 16 TRBV7-8 TGTGCCAGCAGCTTCCCGTCAGGGGGGCTAAATCAGCCCCAGCATTTT CASSFPSGGLNQPQHF
TRBJ1-1 . . 13 TRBV7-9 TGTGCCAGCAGCTTAACAGAAAACACTGAAGCTTTCTTT CASSLTENTEAFF
TRBJ1-2 . . 12 TRBV25-1 TGTGCCAGCAGTAAAACGAAGGGTGGCTACACCTTC CASSKTKGGYTF
TRBJ2-2 . . 16 TRBV24-1 TGTGCCACCAGTGATACGAGGAGGGCGGGCACCGGGGAGCTGTTTTTT CATSDTRRAGTGELFF
TRBJ1-1 . . 14 TRBV6-5 TGTGCCAGCAGTCCCCGGGAATTGAGCACTGAAGCTTTCTTT CASSPRELSTEAFF
TRBJ1-1 . . 15 TRBV2 TGTGCCAGCTCAACACGTAAAGGGCAAAACACTGAAGCTTTCTTT CASSTRKGQNTEAFF
TRBJ1-2 few . 13 TRBV5-1 TGCGCCAGCATGATCTCCGCTAACTATGGCTACACCTTC CASMISANYGYTF
TRBJ2-1 . . 14 TRBV9 TGTGCCAGCAGCGTAAAAACAGGGTGGAATGAGCAGTTCTTC CASSVKTGWNEQFF
TRBJ2-5 once TRBD1 17 TRBV28 TGTGCCAGCAGTGATCCGTCGGGACAGCAACTCCAAGAGACCCAGTACTTC CASSDPSGQQLQETQYF
TRBJ1-5 . . 13 TRBV5-6 TGTGCCAGCAGTACACAGGAAAATCAGCCCCAGCATTTT CASSTQENQPQHF
TRBJ1-1 . . 14 TRBV21-1 TGTGCCAGCTTAAAGACAGGGCAGAACACTGAAGCTTTCTTT CASLKTGQNTEAFF
TRBJ1-1 . . 17 TRBV7-8 TGTGCCAGCAGCTTAAGCCACAGCAAAACCATTAACACTGAAGCTTTCTTT CASSLSHSKTINTEAFF
TRBJ1-3 . . 14 TRBV2 TGTGCCAGCAGTGAAAGGGGGATTGGAAACACCATATATTTT CASSERGIGNTIYF
TRBJ2-3 . TRBD2 16 TRBV7-9 TGTGCCAGCAGCTTACAGGGTAGCGGGAACACAGATACGCAGTATTTT CASSLQGSGNTDTQYF
TRBJ1-6 . TRBD1 15 TRBV27 TGTGCCAGCAGTTTAACAGGGGACTTTTATTCACCCCTCCACTTT CASSLTGDFYSPLHF
TRBJ2-7 . . 12 TRBV3-1/TRBV3-2 TGTGCCAGCAGCCAAGCGGCGCTGGGGCAGTACTTC CASSQAALGQYF
TRBJ2-1 . TRBD1 15 TRBV2 TGTGCCAGCAGCTCGACAGGGGGCTCCTACAATGAGCAGTTCTTC CASSSTGGSYNEQFF
TRBJ2-3 . . 13 TRBV7-2 TGTGCCAGCAGCCTCCAGTCAGTCGATACGCAGTATTTT CASSLQSVDTQYF
TRBJ2-3 . . 11 TRBV10-3 TGTGCCATCAGTTCGGCAGATACGCAGTATTTT CAISSADTQYF
TRBJ1-5 . TRBD1 15 TRBV2 TGTGCCAGCATAGCAAGGACAGGGGTTAACCAGCCCCAGCATTTT CASIARTGVNQPQHF
TRBJ1-6 . TRBD1 14 TRBV6-5 TGTGCCAGCAGTTTCGACAGGGTAGGTTCACCCCTCCACTTT CASSFDRVGSPLHF
TRBJ1-5 few . 14 TRBV5-1 TGCGCCAGCAGCTTGAATGGGGACTATCAGCCCCAGCATTTT CASSLNGDYQPQHF
TRBJ1-1 . . 15 TRBV5-1 TGCGCCAGCAGCTTGCTGGGACGGACCAACACTGAAGCTTTCTTT CASSLLGRTNTEAFF
TRBJ1-6 . TRBD1 16 TRBV7-2 TGTGCCAGCAGCTCAGCGGGAAGGACAGGGAGTTCACCCCTCCACTTT CASSSAGRTGSSPLHF
TRBJ1-1 . TRBD1 15 TRBV5-4 TGTGCCAGCAGCTCCGTTCGGACAGGGAATGCTGAAGCTTTCTTT CASSSVRTGNAEAFF